A single sample gave rise to the 20 T cell receptor beta chains below, sequenced in a study of cytomegalovirus exposure and HLA in healthy donors. Method: immunoSEQ multiplex PCR; TCRdb's copy keeps in-frame clones and lacks some. This table holds about 160,000 clones, 75% to 90% found once. Specimen: PBMCs. The source of these receptors is a woman younger than 35 in good health and CMV-seronegative.

V gene TRBV5-6 combines with J gene TRBJ1-1; tentative D call: TRBD1 (6 bases). Germline CDR1 SGHDT, CDR2 YYEEEE. The CDR3 runs 14 residues. Trimming cost V 6 bases and J 5 bases, with 17 bases left between them. In nucleotides, the CDR3 is TGTGCCAGCACCCAGATACAGGGCGGGACTGAAGCTTTCTTT. This codes for CASTQIQGGTEAFF.

V gene TRBV6-5 combines with J gene TRBJ1-2; perhaps TRBD1 as D (5 bases). V lost 8 bases and J 0 bases, leaving 13 bases between the germline ends. CDR1 and CDR2 from the germline V gene are MNHEY and SVGAGI. The CDR3 runs to 14 residues. Here the CDR3 DNA reads TGTGCCAGCGGGGGGACGGTCGCTAACTATGGCTACACCTTC. Protein: CASGGTVANYGYTF.

The chain joins TRBV25-1 to TRBJ2-1, with TRBD2 identical over 8 bases. This CDR3 is 16 amino acids long. Looked up from germline, CDR1 is MGHDK and CDR2 is SYGVNS. J gave up 4 bases and V 4 bases, and 9 bases lay outside the gene matches. CDR3: CASSVVAGRRYNEQFF. The CDR3 DNA sequence: TGTGCCAGCAGTGTGGTAGCGGGGCGGCGGTACAATGAGCAGTTCTTC.

This chain joins TRBV4-1 and TRBJ2-3, with 7 nucleotides matching TRBD2. The CDR3 runs 17 residues. Trimming at V came to 3 bases and at J to 4 bases, leaving 13 bases not matched to a gene. Germline CDR1 is MGHRA and CDR2 is YSYEKL. The CDR3 DNA follows: TGCGCCAGCAGCCAGACACTCGGCGGGAGTATGGCAGATACGCAGTATTTT. Protein product: CASSQTLGGSMADTQYF.

This chain joins TRBV30 and TRBJ1-1; TRBD1 aligns across 7 bases. Germline V gene sequence: CDR1 GTSNPN, CDR2 SVGIG (reference sequence). CDR3 length: 11 residues. With 4 bases clipped from V and 10 bases from J, the junction kept 6 bases outside the gene matches. Here the CDR3 reads CAWTRGFGAFF. In DNA, the CDR3 is TGTGCCTGGACCAGGGGGTTTGGAGCTTTCTTT.

The V gene is TRBV13, the J gene TRBJ1-2, with D hard to call. Trimming took 5 bases from V and 4 from J, leaving 14 bases between them. The CDR3 contains 14 residues. The germline V gene encodes CDR1 PRHDT and CDR2 FYEKMQ (reference sequence). CDR3 sequence: CASSPRESGYGYTF. DNA for the CDR3: TGTGCCAGCAGCCCTCGTGAAAGCGGCTATGGCTACACCTTC.

The J gene is TRBJ2-1, the V gene TRBV7-2; a weak D match, TRBD1 (5 bases). The CDR3 extends over 18 amino acids. CDR1 and CDR2 from the germline V gene are SGHTA and FQGNSA. Trimming removed 5 bases from V and 3 bases from J, with 23 bases in between. The CDR3 DNA follows: TGTGCCAGCAGCACGCCGTCGAGCAGGGAAACTAACTACAATGAGCAGTTCTTC. Translating gives CASSTPSSRETNYNEQFF.

The V and J genes are TRBV6-1 and TRBJ2-3, with D unresolved. CDR3 length equals 10 residues. V was clipped by 7 bases and J by 5 bases, with 4 bases between them. Per germline, CDR1 MNHNS and CDR2 SASEGT. The CDR3: CASNRDTQYF. CDR3 in DNA: TGTGCCAGCAATAGAGATACGCAGTATTTT.

This clone was counted a single time. V is TRBV18 and J is TRBJ2-3; D might be TRBD2 (6 bases). The CDR3 is 17 residues long. V shed 3 bases and J shed 1 base, with 17 bases lying between them. Looked up from germline, CDR1 is KGHSH and CDR2 is LQKENI. The DNA for the CDR3 is TGTGCCAGCTCACCGACGCGTGGGGGGAAGGGCACAGATACGCAGTATTTT. It is translated as CASSPTRGGKGTDTQYF. The variable domain in full, with the rest retrieved from reference TRBV18 and TRBJ2-3, is NAGVMQNPRHLVRRRGQEARLRCSPMKGHSHVYWYRQLPEEGLKFMVYLQKENIIDESGMPKERFSAEFPKEGPSILRIQQVVRGDSAAYFCASSPTRGGKGTDTQYFGPGTRLTVL.

J is TRBJ1-1 and V is TRBV6-6, with 7 bases fitting TRBD1. Germline loops: CDR1 MNHNY, CDR2 SVGAGI (reference sequence). The CDR3 length is 13 residues. Trimming took 2 bases from V and 6 from J; bases not matched to a gene: 3. CDR3 sequence reads: CASSYGDSPEAFF. The CDR3 nucleotides are TGTGCCAGCAGTTACGGGGACAGTCCTGAAGCTTTCTTT.

This chain connects TRBV7-2 to TRBJ2-3; 12 bases align to TRBD2. The CDR3 consists of 16 residues. Losses at the gene ends were 4 bases for V and 11 bases for J; bases not matched to a gene: 13. Germline V CDR1 and CDR2: SGHTA, FQGNSA. In DNA form, the CDR3 reads TGTGCCAGCAGCTCCCCCACGGGACTAGCGGGCGGCTTGCAGTATTTT. Amino acid sequence: CASSSPTGLAGGLQYF.

The chain employs TRBV5-6 and TRBJ2-3, with 10 bases identical to TRBD2. Losses at the gene ends were 3 bases for V and 6 bases for J; bases not matched to a gene: 13. Germline CDR1 and CDR2: SGHDT and YYEEEE. The CDR3 spans 17 residues. Written as DNA, the CDR3 is TGTGCCAGCAGCTCAGCCGGCACTAGCGGGACTGTGGATACGCAGTATTTT. This encodes CASSSAGTSGTVDTQYF.

The chain employs TRBV7-9 and TRBJ2-7; D possibly corresponds to TRBD2 (7 bases). Germline V gene data show CDR1 as SEHNR and CDR2 as FQNEAQ (reference sequence). Trimming removed 5 bases at V and 5 bases at J, with 16 bases between. The CDR3 has 14 residues. CDR3: CASSTSRGADEQYF. CDR3 nucleotide sequence: TGTGCCAGCAGCACAAGTCGGGGGGCTGACGAGCAGTACTTC.

The chain recombines TRBV6-1 with TRBJ1-1, with TRBD1 as a possible D gene (5 bases). Trimming pared 6 bases from V and 3 bases from J, leaving 14 bases between. CDR3 length: 14 amino acids. Germline lookup yields CDR1 MNHNS and CDR2 SASEGT. The CDR3 DNA reads TGTGCCAGCAGAGGGGCGCGGTACGACACTGAAGCTTTCTTT. Amino acid sequence: CASRGARYDTEAFF.

This clone was seen only once. V usage is TRBV27 and J usage is TRBJ2-5, with 7 bases matching TRBD2. Trimming cost V 0 bases and J 5 bases; bases outside gene matches: 3. Germline CDR1 is MNHEY and CDR2 is SMNVEV (reference sequence). The CDR3 is made up of 14 amino acids. The CDR3 sequence: CASSLSGRGETQYF. Written as DNA, the CDR3 is TGTGCCAGCAGTTTATCGGGGAGGGGTGAGACCCAGTACTTC.

The chain employs TRBV7-9 and TRBJ1-1; D unresolved. CDR1 and CDR2 (germline): SEHNR, FQNEAQ (reference sequence). With 2 bases removed from V and 3 bases from J, the gap between germline ends came to 10 bases. CDR3 size: 14 residues. CDR3 sequence: CASSLTPRDTEAFF. CDR3 DNA sequence: TGTGCCAGCAGCTTAACTCCGCGCGACACTGAAGCTTTCTTT.

The V gene is TRBV6-5, the J gene TRBJ1-2; 7 nucleotides align to TRBD1. The CDR3 length is 16 residues. V shed 2 bases, J shed 0 bases, and the junction held 6 bases outside the gene matches. Germline V gives CDR1 MNHEY, CDR2 SVGAGI. CDR3 loop: CASSYDPGQSNYGYTF. The CDR3 DNA is TGTGCCAGCAGTTACGATCCGGGACAGTCTAACTATGGCTACACCTTC.

The chain is built from TRBV19 and TRBJ1-5; 7 bases agree with TRBD1. CDR1 is LNHDA and CDR2 is SQIVND in the germline V gene (reference sequence). V lost 5 bases and J lost 11; bases outside the gene matches: 9. This CDR3 region has 13 residues. CDR3 residues: CASSVDRELAQHF. The CDR3 DNA sequence: TGTGCCAGTAGTGTTGACAGGGAATTGGCCCAGCATTTT.

V usage is TRBV10-2 and J usage is TRBJ1-1, with a tentative D call TRBD1 (6 bases). The CDR3 runs to 13 residues. Trimming took 6 bases from V and 6 from J, leaving 14 bases between them. Germline assignment: CDR1 WSHSY and CDR2 SAAADI. The CDR3 nucleotides read TGCGCCAGCAGGGGGGCAGATGGCCCTGAAGCTTTCTTT. Its protein is CASRGADGPEAFF.

The V gene is TRBV9, the J gene TRBJ1-2; 7 nucleotides agree with TRBD1. Trimming removed 4 bases from V and 3 bases from J; junction bases left unmatched: 12. CDR1 and CDR2 (germline): SGDLS, YYNGEE. The CDR3 loop spans 16 amino acids. The DNA for the CDR3 is TGTGCCAGCAGCACTAGTCCCTGGACAGGCGACTATGGCTACACCTTC. As protein: CASSTSPWTGDYGYTF.